The present T cell receptor (beta chain) was sequenced within a study of post-analysis software for immune sequencing data. Findings of the study overall: TRBV segments more frequent in patients than in controls numbered roughly 5 and included TRBV5-6, TRBV5-1 and TRBV20-1.

V shed 1 base and J 6 bases; nucleotides not matched to a gene: 4. This CDR3 comprises 13 residues. Germline-derived CDR1 and CDR2 are DFQATT and SNEGSKA (reference sequence). Concerning this clonotype: What it recognizes is unknown.

The TCR beta cDNA libraries contained unique molecular identifiers. TCRdb used MiXCR to reprocess the PCR reads, holding one entry per CDR3 protein. This sample has approximately 260,000 distinct CDR3 sequences, with 36% found just once. The TCR was taken from a girl aged 5-17 years with multiple sclerosis. The specimen was blood. The gene calls are TRBV20-1 and TRBJ2-7; 9 bases fit TRBD1. The DNA of the CDR3 is TGCAGTGCTAGAGGGACAGGGGATGTCGAGCAGTACTTC. It yields the protein CSARGTGDVEQYF.